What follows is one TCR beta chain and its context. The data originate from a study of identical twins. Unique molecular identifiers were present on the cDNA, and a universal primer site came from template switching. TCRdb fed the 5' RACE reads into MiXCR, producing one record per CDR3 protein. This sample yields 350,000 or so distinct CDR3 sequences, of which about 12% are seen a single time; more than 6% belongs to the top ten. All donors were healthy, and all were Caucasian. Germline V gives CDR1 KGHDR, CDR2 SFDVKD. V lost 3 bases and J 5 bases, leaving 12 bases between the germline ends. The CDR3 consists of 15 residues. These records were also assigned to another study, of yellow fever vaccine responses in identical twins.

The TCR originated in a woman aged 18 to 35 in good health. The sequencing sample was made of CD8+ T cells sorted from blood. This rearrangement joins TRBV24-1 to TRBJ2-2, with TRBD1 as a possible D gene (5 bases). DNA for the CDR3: TGTGCCACCAGTGATACCACGACAGAGACCGGGGAGCTGTTTTTT. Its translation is CATSDTTTETGELFF.